Each of the 29 T cell receptor beta chains below was sequenced from the same sample in a study of T cells in localized non-small cell lung cancer. The repertoire was sequenced with immunoSEQ multiplex PCR; TCRdb's copy has only in-frame clones and lacks some. The sample includes around 34,000 clones, 85% to 95% seen only once; the top ten take roughly 7.7%. The starting material was peripheral blood, obtained before any cancer treatment. The source is an older female donor with stage I lung adenocarcinoma.

This chain links TRBV7-9 with TRBJ2-3, with no clear D. Germline V gene lookup returns CDR1 SEHNR and CDR2 FQNEAQ (reference sequence). This CDR3 has 11 amino acids. Trimming took off 5 bases at V and 6 bases at J, with 6 bases between the two ends. Written as DNA, the CDR3 is TGTGCCAGCAGCCGTACGGATACGCAGTATTTT. Residues: CASSRTDTQYF. The whole variable domain, filled in from reference TRBV7-9 and TRBJ2-3, reads DTGVSQNPRHKITKRGQNVTFRCDPISEHNRLYWYRQTLGQGPEFLTYFQNEAQLEKSRLLSDRFSAERPKGSFSTLEIQRTEQGDSAMYLCASSRTDTQYFGPGTRLTVL.

This clone is classed as medium-sized. The rearrangement joins TRBV30 to TRBJ2-7; 8 bases line up with TRBD1. Germline V gene data show CDR1 as GTSNPN and CDR2 as SVGIG (reference sequence). The CDR3 length is 13 residues. The J segment lost 3 bases and the V segment lost 1 base, leaving 2 bases of the junction unmatched. CDR3 sequence: CAWSGDRFYEQYF. The CDR3 bases are TGTGCCTGGAGTGGGGACAGGTTCTACGAGCAGTACTTC.

This chain links TRBV7-2 with TRBJ1-1, with D possibly TRBD1 on 5 matching bases. Germline-derived CDR1 and CDR2 are SGHTA and FQGNSA. The CDR3 covers 11 residues. The germline V and J ends were trimmed by 2 bases and 11 bases, with 9 bases remaining between them. CDR3: CASSLLGVAFF. DNA for the CDR3: TGTGCCAGCAGCTTATTAGGGGTGGCTTTCTTT.

The chain employs TRBV10-3 and TRBJ1-1; D ambiguous. V was trimmed by 0 bases and J by 1 base, leaving 9 bases between them. Per germline, CDR1 ENHRY and CDR2 SYGVKD. This CDR3 is 15 amino acids long. The CDR3 DNA follows: TGTGCCATCAGTGAGTCCCACGCTTCGAACACTGAAGCTTTCTTT. It yields the protein CAISESHASNTEAFF.

The chain is built from TRBV28 and TRBJ1-1; TRBD1 aligns across 10 bases. CDR3 length: 15 residues. V lost 5 bases and J lost 1; bases outside the gene matches: 4. Germline V gene lookup returns CDR1 MDHEN and CDR2 SYDVKM. The CDR3 loop reads CASSPGDRGNTEAFF. The CDR3 DNA follows: TGTGCCAGCAGTCCGGGGGACAGGGGGAACACTGAAGCTTTCTTT.

The chain joins TRBV28 to TRBJ1-5; D gene uncertain. V was pared by 6 bases and J by 7 bases, with 10 bases between. Germline lookup yields CDR1 MDHEN and CDR2 SYDVKM. CDR3 length: 12 residues. The CDR3 nucleotides read TGTGCCAGCAGCGCCGTCAGGCAGCCCCAGCATTTT. Amino acid sequence: CASSAVRQPQHF.

This chain joins TRBV9 and TRBJ2-7, with TRBD2 matching 13 bases. The trim removed 3 bases at V and 7 bases at J, leaving 10 bases unmatched. CDR3 length: 16 residues. Per the germline V gene, CDR1 is SGDLS and CDR2 is YYNGEE. CDR3 amino acids: CASSAQGLAGLGEQYF. Written as DNA, the CDR3 is TGTGCCAGCAGCGCCCAGGGACTAGCGGGGCTGGGGGAGCAGTACTTC.

The V and J genes are TRBV28 and TRBJ1-1; D is unclear. V was clipped by 4 bases and J by 8 bases, with 8 bases between them. This CDR3 comprises 11 residues. CDR1 is MDHEN, CDR2 SYDVKM, per germline. The CDR3 protein is CASSYYGEAFF. Here the CDR3 DNA reads TGTGCCAGCAGTTATTACGGGGAAGCTTTCTTT.

The chain is built from TRBV6-6 and TRBJ1-1; 8 nucleotides line up with TRBD1. The germline V gene encodes CDR1 MNHNY and CDR2 SVGAGI (reference sequence). Trimming cost V 4 bases and J 4 bases; bases outside gene matches: 8. The CDR3 is made up of 15 amino acids. This CDR3 reads CASSFRGQGGTEAFF. The CDR3 coding sequence is TGTGCCAGCAGTTTCAGGGGGCAAGGGGGCACTGAAGCTTTCTTT.

V and J are TRBV7-9 and TRBJ1-4; no reliable D call. Germline-derived CDR1 and CDR2 are SEHNR and FQNEAQ (reference sequence). The CDR3 has 14 amino acids. The germline V and J ends were trimmed by 1 base and 7 bases, with 10 bases remaining between them. The CDR3 spells CASSLVGSGEKLFF. CDR3 bases: TGTGCCAGCAGCTTAGTGGGGTCTGGTGAAAAACTGTTTTTT.

This clone has a single count. The chain employs TRBV11-2 and TRBJ1-1, with 7 bases identical to TRBD1. J lost 5 bases, V lost 4 bases, and 10 bases had no gene match. Germline V CDR1 and CDR2: SGHAT, FQNNGV. The CDR3 runs to 15 residues. The CDR3 sequence is CASSSRGGSGTEAFF. Here the CDR3 DNA reads TGTGCCAGCAGCTCCAGGGGGGGATCAGGGACTGAAGCTTTCTTT.

The chain joins TRBV6-5 to TRBJ2-5, with D perhaps assigned TRBD1 or TRBD2 (5 bases each). The CDR3 spans 13 residues. Germline V gene sequence: CDR1 MNHEY, CDR2 SVGAGI. Trimming took 5 bases from V and 5 from J, leaving 12 bases between them. This CDR3 is CASSRTWGETQYF. CDR3 coding DNA: TGTGCCAGCAGTCGCACGTGGGGGGAGACCCAGTACTTC.

The V and J genes are TRBV28 and TRBJ1-4; 8 positions agree with TRBD1. Per germline, CDR1 MDHEN and CDR2 SYDVKM. The CDR3 is 17 residues long. Trimming removed 8 bases from V and 0 bases from J; junction bases left unmatched: 11. The CDR3 is CASFKTGGAATNEKLFF. CDR3 coding DNA: TGTGCCAGCTTTAAAACAGGGGGGGCTGCAACTAATGAAAAACTGTTTTTT.

The V call is TRBV19, the J call TRBJ1-5, with D perhaps matching TRBD1 (5 bases). From germline, CDR1 is LNHDA and CDR2 SQIVND (reference sequence). Deletions cut 5 bases from V and 7 bases from J, with 12 bases between. CDR3 length: 13 residues. The CDR3 region is CASSSMGQQPQHF. The CDR3 DNA reads as TGTGCCAGTAGTTCGATGGGGCAACAGCCCCAGCATTTT.

This clone has just one count. The chain is built from TRBV19 and TRBJ2-3; 9 bases fit TRBD2. The CDR3 is 15 amino acids. V lost 6 bases, J lost 3 bases, and 7 bases stayed unmatched. From germline, CDR1 is LNHDA and CDR2 SQIVND (reference sequence). The CDR3 DNA reads as TGTGCCAGTAGGCTCGCGAGCGGGGGGACAGATACGCAGTATTTT. This encodes CASRLASGGTDTQYF.

The chain links TRBV19 to TRBJ1-5, with a weak D call TRBD1 (5 bases). Trimming shortened V by 7 bases and J by 0 bases, and 7 bases separated the two germline ends. This CDR3 comprises 13 residues. Germline loops: CDR1 LNHDA, CDR2 SQIVND (reference sequence). The CDR3 coding sequence is TGTGCCAGTAATAGGGGTAGCAATCAGCCCCAGCATTTT. Translating it yields CASNRGSNQPQHF. Based on the CDR3 plus reference TRBV19 and TRBJ1-5, the full variable domain is DGGITQSPKYLFRKEGQNVTLSCEQNLNHDAMYWYRQDPGQGLRLIYYSQIVNDFQKGDIAEGYSVSREKKESFPLTVTSAQKNPTAFYLCASNRGSNQPQHFGDGTRLSIL.

V and J are TRBV27 and TRBJ1-5, with TRBD1 as a possible D gene (5 bases). V was shortened by 6 bases and J by 4 bases, with 19 bases between the two germline ends. CDR3 length: 16 amino acids. CDR1 is MNHEY and CDR2 is SMNVEV in the germline V gene (reference sequence). The CDR3 DNA reads as TGTGCCAGCAGCCGGAATGGGGCGGGGCTAAATCAGCCCCAGCATTTT. Amino acid sequence: CASSRNGAGLNQPQHF.

This chain joins TRBV9 and TRBJ1-2, with TRBD1 matching over 8 bases. There are 14 residues in the CDR3. Trimming took 4 bases from V and 4 from J; bases not matched to a gene: 6. CDR1 is SGDLS and CDR2 is YYNGEE in the germline V gene. CDR3 DNA sequence: TGTGCCAGCAGCCCGGACAGGGCCGCCTATGGCTACACCTTC. Translation gives CASSPDRAAYGYTF.

The chain couples TRBV6-5 to TRBJ2-7, with D perhaps TRBD1 (6 bases). V gave up 11 bases and J gave up 1 base, with 12 bases separating them. The V gene's germline CDR1 is MNHEY and CDR2 SVGAGI. CDR3 length: 12 residues. DNA for the CDR3: TGTGCCGGAAAGGACAGTTCCTACGAGCAGTACGTC. Amino acids: CAGKDSSYEQYV.

The V call is TRBV25-1, the J call TRBJ2-2; no firm D call. This CDR3 has 14 residues. Germline lookup yields CDR1 MGHDK and CDR2 SYGVNS. Trimming left V 5 bases short and J 0 bases short, with 7 bases between. The CDR3 nucleotides read TGTGCCAGCAGTTCTTATTCGAACACCGGGGAGCTGTTTTTT. Its protein is CASSSYSNTGELFF.

The rearrangement links TRBV7-9 to TRBJ2-1; the match to TRBD2 covers 14 bases. This CDR3 is built from 17 residues. Unmatched junction bases numbered 4, after V lost 4 bases and J lost 2 bases. CDR1 is SEHNR and CDR2 is FQNEAQ in the germline V gene (reference sequence). CDR3: CASSSEGLAGAYNEQFF. Here the CDR3 DNA reads TGTGCCAGCAGCTCGGAGGGACTAGCGGGGGCCTACAATGAGCAGTTCTTC. Full variable domain (outside the CDR3, taken from reference TRBV7-9 and TRBJ2-1): DTGVSQNPRHKITKRGQNVTFRCDPISEHNRLYWYRQTLGQGPEFLTYFQNEAQLEKSRLLSDRFSAERPKGSFSTLEIQRTEQGDSAMYLCASSSEGLAGAYNEQFFGPGTRLTVL.

V is TRBV30 and J is TRBJ1-5; TRBD1 agrees at 9 bases. The CDR3 runs 14 residues. The germline V gene encodes CDR1 GTSNPN and CDR2 SVGIG (reference sequence). V lost 2 bases and J lost 7; bases outside the gene matches: 6. The CDR3 spells CAWSFGQGNQPQHF. CDR3 coding DNA: TGTGCCTGGAGTTTCGGACAGGGGAACCAGCCCCAGCATTTT.

The rearrangement joins TRBV7-3 to TRBJ2-1; 8 bases line up with TRBD1. J lost 0 bases, V lost 5 bases, and 6 bases had no gene match. The V gene's germline CDR1 is SGHTA and CDR2 FQGTGA. CDR3 size: 16 residues. The CDR3 nucleotides are TGTGCCAGCAGCGTTACAGGGGGTATCTCCTACAATGAGCAGTTCTTC. Translation gives CASSVTGGISYNEQFF.

In this sample, this clone turned up once. This rearrangement joins TRBV10-3 to TRBJ1-2; D perhaps matches TRBD1 (6 bases). Per the germline V gene, CDR1 is ENHRY and CDR2 is SYGVKD. The CDR3 covers 13 residues. Trimming took 7 bases from V and 8 from J, leaving 17 bases between them. The CDR3 spells CAITTPGHGGYTF. CDR3 DNA: TGTGCCATCACAACTCCGGGACACGGAGGCTACACCTTC.

This chain connects TRBV6-1 to TRBJ2-3; 7 nucleotides agree with TRBD1. Germline V CDR1 and CDR2: MNHNS, SASEGT. The CDR3 sequence is 15 residues long. Trimming cost V 5 bases and J 0 bases; bases outside gene matches: 5. CDR3 sequence reads: CASSWTGSSTDTQYF. The CDR3 nucleotides read TGTGCCAGCAGTTGGACAGGCTCGAGCACAGATACGCAGTATTTT.

The chain carries TRBV25-1 and TRBJ1-1, with a tentative D call TRBD1 (6 bases). Trimming took 7 bases from V and 3 from J, leaving 9 bases between them. The germline V gene has CDR1 MGHDK and CDR2 SYGVNS. The CDR3 sequence is 12 residues long. The CDR3 protein is CASTHRDTEAFF. The CDR3 DNA reads as TGTGCCAGCACGCACAGGGACACTGAAGCTTTCTTT.

The chain recombines TRBV27 with TRBJ2-5; the match to TRBD2 covers 14 bases. The CDR3 has 16 residues. V trimming: 5 bases; J trimming: 5 bases; junction bases outside the gene matches: 7. Germline CDR1 reads MNHEY; CDR2 reads SMNVEV (reference sequence). The CDR3 DNA follows: TGTGCCAGCAGTCCCTCGGGACTAGCGGGAGTTGAGACCCAGTACTTC. Its protein is CASSPSGLAGVETQYF.

This CDR3 is CASSNGDRYRYEQYF. The CDR3 bases are TGTGCCAGCAGTAATGGGGACAGGTATAGGTACGAGCAGTACTTC. The chain couples TRBV2 to TRBJ2-7; 8 nucleotides line up with TRBD1. The CDR3 loop spans 15 amino acids. The V segment lost 5 bases and the J segment 4 bases; nucleotides outside the gene matches: 10. Germline CDR1 and CDR2: SNHLY and FYNNEI.

Only one count was recorded for this clone. The J gene is TRBJ1-2, the V gene TRBV28, with D perhaps TRBD1 (6 bases). The CDR3 extends over 13 amino acids. Germline-derived CDR1 and CDR2 are MDHEN and SYDVKM. Trimming took 6 bases from V and 5 from J, leaving 13 bases between them. DNA of the CDR3: TGTGCCAGCAGCTACAGGGTTGGGTATGGCTACACCTTC. Protein product: CASSYRVGYGYTF.